This record concerns one TCR beta chain sequence. Antigen: not known. This sample is part of a study of cytomegalovirus exposure and HLA in healthy donors. Study results and caveats: In the analysis, some V segments, TRBV6-2 and TRBV6-3 included, were excluded as indistinguishable.

This cohort consisted of healthy bone marrow donors. CDR3 length equals 14 residues. The V gene end was trimmed by 5 bases and the J gene end by 4 bases; junction bases not matched to a gene: 5. The V gene's germline CDR1 is SGDLS and CDR2 YYNGEE. Primers for the PCR totalled 60 Vbeta and 13 Jbeta. Under the authors' procedure: Later analysis identified some 80 million unique TCR beta chains, roughly 11 million shared. The method was immunoSEQ multiplex PCR; TCRdb's version includes in-frame clones alone and lacks a portion of them. The V and J calls and clone size come from that table; D and trimming were worked out from the DNA. This sample yields under 150,000 clones, of which more than 60% are seen a single time; 1.8% belongs to the top ten.

The sample consisted of PBMCs. This TCR derives from a woman aged 40 to 49 in good health and CMV-seronegative. The gene calls are TRBV9 and TRBJ2-2; 7 nucleotides match TRBD1. The chain's CDR3 is CASRLTGSTGELFF. DNA of the CDR3: TGTGCCAGCAGGTTGACAGGGAGCACCGGGGAGCTGTTTTTT.